This TCR beta chain was sequenced in a study of OX40 agonist ivuxolimab in advanced cancers. Clones were sequenced by immunoSEQ multiplex PCR, and TCRdb holds only the in-frame ones, with some missing. The data hold approximately 38,000 clones, with 65% to 90% observed a single time. The CDR3 runs 15 residues. Germline V lookup: CDR1 SEHNR, CDR2 FQNEAQ (reference sequence). V shed 5 bases, J shed 0 bases, and the junction held 5 bases outside the gene matches. Specimen: CD4+ or CD8+ T cells sorted from blood, collected in a trial of the OX40 agonist ivuxolimab. The chain employs TRBV7-9 and TRBJ1-1; 8 bases match TRBD1. The sequence derives from an adult with an advanced solid tumor such as melanoma, head and neck, liver or kidney cancer. For the CDR3, the DNA is TGTGCCAGCAGCGTAATACAGGGGGTGAACACTGAAGCTTTCTTT. Residues: CASSVIQGVNTEAFF.